This T cell receptor beta chain is drawn from a study of blood T cell repertoires in COVID-19. Only in-frame clones appear in the TCRdb table, and some are missing; sequencing was by immunoSEQ multiplex PCR. The table includes approximately 44,000 clones, under 85% detected once. The CDR3 is made up of 14 amino acids. The junction had 4 bases not matched to a gene; V was cut back by 4 bases and J by 3 bases. Germline loops: CDR1 LGHDT, CDR2 YNNKEL (reference sequence). The origin of this receptor is an elderly woman with acute or convalescent COVID-19. The sample was peripheral blood. The chain recombines TRBV3-1 (or the pseudogene TRBV3-2) with TRBJ1-2; 8 bases fit TRBD1. The CDR3 region has the DNA TGTGCCAGCAGCCTGTTGGACAGGGACTATGGCTACACCTTC. Translated, it gives CASSLLDRDYGYTF.